Listed below are T cell receptor beta chains from one sample, sequenced in a study of esophageal squamous cell carcinoma under preoperative chemotherapy. One entry per CDR3 protein results from TCRdb running MiXCR on the PCR reads. Counted here are over 25,000 distinct CDR3 sequences, around 50% occurring once; the ten biggest clones make up more than 20%. Collection took place from a patient given preoperative chemotherapy. The receptors stem from a human donor with esophageal squamous cell carcinoma. The donor label of this sample is uncertain. Each CDR3 is given with its conserved first and last residue. Fields, in order: D gene, clone size, J gene, V gene, CDR3 DNA, CDR3 protein. The D gene is left open where the match is weak. Only some rows state a clone size, as once, few, many or a class for expanded clones.

d_call: NA; clone_size: medium-sized; j_call: TRBJ2-1; v_call: TRBV7-9; cdr3_nt: TGTGCCAGCACCTCATTAGTAGGGAATGAGCAGTTCTTC; cdr3_aa: CASTSLVGNEQFF
d_call: NA; clone_size: medium-sized; j_call: TRBJ2-3; v_call: TRBV25-1; cdr3_nt: TGTGCCAGCAGTATGAGTGGGGGCGCGCAGTATTTT; cdr3_aa: CASSMSGGAQYF
d_call: TRBD1; clone_size: NA; j_call: TRBJ2-3; v_call: TRBV19; cdr3_nt: TGTGCCAGTAGTGCCGGACAGGGGGCGCGGAGAGATACGCAGTATTTT; cdr3_aa: CASSAGQGARRDTQYF
d_call: NA; clone_size: NA; j_call: TRBJ2-3; v_call: TRBV6-1; cdr3_nt: TGTGCCAGTGTAACGGGGCCGGGGGCCCACAATACGCAGTACTTT; cdr3_aa: CASVTGPGAHNTQYF
d_call: TRBD2; clone_size: many; j_call: TRBJ2-7; v_call: TRBV6-5; cdr3_nt: TGTGCCAGCAGTTACGGTGGGCCGGGACTAGCGGTGTACGAGCAGTACTTC; cdr3_aa: CASSYGGPGLAVYEQYF
d_call: NA; clone_size: many; j_call: TRBJ1-2; v_call: TRBV7-8; cdr3_nt: TGTGCCAGCAGCTTTAGCACCGTGGGTCAGGGGAATTACACCTTC; cdr3_aa: CASSFSTVGQGNYTF
d_call: NA; clone_size: NA; j_call: TRBJ2-4; v_call: TRBV7-6; cdr3_nt: TGTGCCAGCAGCGTAGAGGGAAGGAGGGCCAAAGACACGCAGTATTTC; cdr3_aa: CASSVEGRRAKDTQYF
d_call: TRBD1; clone_size: many; j_call: TRBJ2-1; v_call: TRBV6-5; cdr3_nt: TGTGCCAGCAGCGGGACAGGGGGCGACTACAATGAGCAGTTCTTC; cdr3_aa: CASSGTGGDYNEQFF
d_call: NA; clone_size: NA; j_call: TRBJ2-2; v_call: TRBV7-9; cdr3_nt: TGTGCCAGCAGCTTCTGGATGGGTGAGCTGTTTTTT; cdr3_aa: CASSFWMGELFF
d_call: TRBD2; clone_size: few; j_call: TRBJ2-7; v_call: TRBV7-8; cdr3_nt: TGTGCCAGCAGCCTGACTAGCGGGCGCTCCTACGAGCAGTACTTC; cdr3_aa: CASSLTSGRSYEQYF
d_call: TRBD2; clone_size: many; j_call: TRBJ2-5; v_call: TRBV4-1; cdr3_nt: TGCGCCAGCAGCCAAGATTTCGCGACTAGCGATCCGGAGACCCAGTACTTC; cdr3_aa: CASSQDFATSDPETQYF
d_call: NA; clone_size: NA; j_call: TRBJ1-4; v_call: TRBV12-5; cdr3_nt: TGTGCTAGTGGTTTTACGGCGACAACGGCTAATGAAAAACTGTTTTTT; cdr3_aa: CASGFTATTANEKLFF
d_call: NA; clone_size: medium-sized; j_call: TRBJ2-7; v_call: TRBV7-9; cdr3_nt: TGTGCCAGCAGCCCCCCGTGGACCTACTACGAGCAGTACTTC; cdr3_aa: CASSPPWTYYEQYF
d_call: TRBD2; clone_size: once; j_call: TRBJ2-5; v_call: TRBV7-2; cdr3_nt: TGTGCCAGCAGCGCGACGGGGGGGCATCCGGACACCCAGTCCTTC; cdr3_aa: CASSATGGHPDTQSF
d_call: NA; clone_size: NA; j_call: TRBJ2-7; v_call: TRBV12-5; cdr3_nt: TGTGCTAGTGGCTCTGACAGTTCAGGAACCTACGAGCAGTACTTC; cdr3_aa: CASGSDSSGTYEQYF
d_call: NA; clone_size: NA; j_call: TRBJ2-1; v_call: TRBV7-2; cdr3_nt: TGTGCCAGCAGCTCCGGGGACATTGTGCCACAAGAGACCCAGTTCTTC; cdr3_aa: CASSSGDIVPQETQFF
d_call: NA; clone_size: few; j_call: TRBJ1-2; v_call: TRBV11-2; cdr3_nt: TGTGCCAGCGGGGAGAGAATATATGGCTACACCTTC; cdr3_aa: CASGERIYGYTF
d_call: NA; clone_size: many; j_call: TRBJ2-3; v_call: TRBV7-2; cdr3_nt: TGTGCCAGCAGCCCACAGGGAGGGAGAGGGACAGATACGCAGTATTTT; cdr3_aa: CASSPQGGRGTDTQYF
d_call: NA; clone_size: NA; j_call: TRBJ2-4; v_call: TRBV7-9; cdr3_nt: TGTGCCAGCAGCTTCTCGTGGCAGAGGGCGGAAAACATGCAGTACTTC; cdr3_aa: CASSFSWQRAENMQYF
d_call: TRBD1; clone_size: NA; j_call: TRBJ1-4; v_call: TRBV5-4; cdr3_nt: TGTGCCAGCAGCTCAAAAGGGGACAGGGGGGAAAAACTGTTTTTT; cdr3_aa: CASSSKGDRGEKLFF
d_call: NA; clone_size: NA; j_call: TRBJ2-5; v_call: TRBV7-2; cdr3_nt: TGTGCCAGCTGCTTAGGGCGGCCCGGGGGCCGTGACCAAGAGACCCAGTACTTC; cdr3_aa: CASCLGRPGGRDQETQYF
d_call: NA; clone_size: many; j_call: TRBJ2-5; v_call: TRBV19; cdr3_nt: TGTGCCAGTAGTCCCGGACGTGTAGGATGGGAGACCCAGTACTTC; cdr3_aa: CASSPGRVGWETQYF
d_call: NA; clone_size: many; j_call: TRBJ2-1; v_call: TRBV7-2; cdr3_nt: TGTGCCAGCAGCTCAGGGCAGGAGCAGTTCTTC; cdr3_aa: CASSSGQEQFF
d_call: NA; clone_size: many; j_call: TRBJ2-2; v_call: TRBV7-6; cdr3_nt: TGTGCCAGCAGCCGGCAGAACACCGGGGAGCTGTTTTTT; cdr3_aa: CASSRQNTGELFF
d_call: NA; clone_size: few; j_call: TRBJ2-7; v_call: TRBV4-1; cdr3_nt: TGCGCCAGCAGCCAAGATCGTCAGGTTTCCGAGCAGTACTTC; cdr3_aa: CASSQDRQVSEQYF
d_call: TRBD1; clone_size: many; j_call: TRBJ2-7; v_call: TRBV6-2/TRBV6-3; cdr3_nt: TGTGCCAGCAACCGGGACAGGGCATCCTACGAGCAGTACTTC; cdr3_aa: CASNRDRASYEQYF
d_call: NA; clone_size: NA; j_call: TRBJ2-4; v_call: TRBV7-3; cdr3_nt: TGTGCCCGCAGCCCGGGGCCGCGAGCCAAAAACATTCAGTACTTC; cdr3_aa: CARSPGPRAKNIQYF
d_call: NA; clone_size: NA; j_call: TRBJ2-2; v_call: TRBV12-3/TRBV12-4; cdr3_nt: TGTGCCAGCAACCCTTTAGGCCCAGGGGAGCTGTTTTTT; cdr3_aa: CASNPLGPGELFF
d_call: TRBD1; clone_size: many; j_call: TRBJ2-7; v_call: TRBV11-3; cdr3_nt: TGTGCCAGCAGCCTCCTATCGACAGGGCCCTACGAGCAGTACTTC; cdr3_aa: CASSLLSTGPYEQYF
d_call: TRBD1; clone_size: few; j_call: TRBJ1-6; v_call: TRBV6-2/TRBV6-3; cdr3_nt: TGTGCCAGCAGTTACCAGGGACAGTATAATTCACCCCTCCACTTT; cdr3_aa: CASSYQGQYNSPLHF
d_call: TRBD2; clone_size: NA; j_call: TRBJ2-5; v_call: TRBV7-2; cdr3_nt: TGTGCCAGCAGCTGGGGGGGTTCCGGGTACCAAGAGACCCAGTACTTC; cdr3_aa: CASSWGGSGYQETQYF
d_call: TRBD2; clone_size: once; j_call: TRBJ2-7; v_call: TRBV27; cdr3_nt: TGTGCCAGCAGTTTAGCCGGCGGGAGATCTTACGAGCAGTACTTC; cdr3_aa: CASSLAGGRSYEQYF
d_call: NA; clone_size: NA; j_call: TRBJ2-4; v_call: TRBV7-2; cdr3_nt: TGTGCCAGCAGCTTAGGAGGGGCCAACGTCCAGAATTTC; cdr3_aa: CASSLGGANVQNF